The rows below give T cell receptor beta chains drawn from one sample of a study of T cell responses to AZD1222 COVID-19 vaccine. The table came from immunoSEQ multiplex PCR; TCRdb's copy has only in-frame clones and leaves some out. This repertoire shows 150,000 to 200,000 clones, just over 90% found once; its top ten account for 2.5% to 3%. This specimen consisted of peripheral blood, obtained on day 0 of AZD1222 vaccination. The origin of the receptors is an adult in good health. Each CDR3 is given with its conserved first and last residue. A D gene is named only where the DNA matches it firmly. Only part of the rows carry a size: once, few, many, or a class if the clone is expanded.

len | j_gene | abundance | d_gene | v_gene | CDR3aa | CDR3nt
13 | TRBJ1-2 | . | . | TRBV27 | CASRPRQDYGYTF | TGTGCCAGCAGACCCCGCCAGGACTATGGCTACACCTTC
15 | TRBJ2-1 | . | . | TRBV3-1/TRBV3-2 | CASSQVLAGGNEQFF | TGTGCCAGCAGCCAAGTACTAGCAGGGGGCAATGAGCAGTTCTTC
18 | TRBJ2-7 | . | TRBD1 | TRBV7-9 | CASSSRGTGGRALVEQYF | TGTGCCAGCAGCTCACGCGGGACAGGGGGGAGAGCACTGGTGGAGCAGTACTTC
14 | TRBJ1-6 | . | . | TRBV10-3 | CAISEQGWDSPLHF | TGTGCCATCAGTGAACAGGGCTGGGATTCACCCCTCCACTTT
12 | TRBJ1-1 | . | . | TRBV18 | CASCGSDSEAFF | TGTGCCAGCTGCGGGTCGGACAGTGAAGCTTTCTTT
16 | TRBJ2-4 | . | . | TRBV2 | CASSDFGQGGRNIQYF | TGTGCCAGCAGTGACTTCGGGCAGGGAGGTCGGAACATTCAGTACTTC
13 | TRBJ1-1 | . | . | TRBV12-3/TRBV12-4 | CASSLQAQAEAFF | TGTGCCAGCAGCCTACAGGCCCAGGCTGAAGCTTTCTTT
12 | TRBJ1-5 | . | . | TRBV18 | CASRGPDQPQHF | TGTGCCAGCCGGGGGCCCGATCAGCCCCAGCATTTT
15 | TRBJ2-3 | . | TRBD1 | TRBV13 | CASSSTGGSTDTQYF | TGTGCCAGCAGCTCGACAGGGGGCTCCACAGATACGCAGTATTTT
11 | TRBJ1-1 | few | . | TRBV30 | CAWGRNTEAFF | TGTGCCTGGGGAAGAAACACTGAAGCTTTCTTT
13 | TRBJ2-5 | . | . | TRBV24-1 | CATSEGGVETQYF | TGTGCCACCAGTGAAGGAGGGGTCGAGACCCAGTACTTC
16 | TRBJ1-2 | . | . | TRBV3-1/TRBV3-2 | CASSQDSNGASYGYTF | TGTGCCAGCAGCCAGGATTCAAATGGGGCCAGCTATGGCTACACCTTC